What follows is one T cell receptor beta chain and its context. No antigen is known for it. These data are taken from a study of beta chain features in type 1 diabetes. Overall study findings and caveats: A closer apparent resemblance between naive, central memory and Treg TCRB repertoires was seen in patients than in healthy donors. Among all four CD4+ subsets, Type 1 diabetes patients had TCRB CDR3s that were moderately but significantly shorter.

cDNA synthesis used the whole RNA isolate, giving expressed TCRB sequences. Sequencing used immunoSEQ multiplex PCR; TCRdb keeps in-frame clones, though not all of them. Of approximately 44,000 clones in the sample, roughly 70% were seen once. Sorting with CD45RO/CCR7/CD25/CD127/CD95/CD27 yielded naive, central memory, regulatory and stem-like memory CD4+ cells. Germline V gene lookup returns CDR1 SEHNR and CDR2 FQNEAQ (reference sequence). This CDR3 has 15 residues. V gave up 7 bases and J gave up 6 bases, with 18 bases separating them. This clonotype originated in a woman aged 18-29 years with type 1 diabetes. Sequences were obtained from Tregs from blood. V gene TRBV7-9 combines with J gene TRBJ2-2, with TRBD1 as a possible D gene (5 bases). The CDR3 loop reads CASKGIGMYAGELFF. Written as DNA, the CDR3 is TGTGCCAGCAAGGGGATAGGGATGTATGCCGGGGAGCTGTTTTTT.